The 10 T cell receptor beta chains reported below all come from one sample, sequenced in a study of blood T cell repertoires in COVID-19. Sequenced by immunoSEQ multiplex PCR; TCRdb stores in-frame clones only, minus some. The sample has 150,000 to 190,000 clones; roughly 80% are singletons. Input material: peripheral blood. These receptors were collected from a woman aged 80 or over with acute or convalescent COVID-19.

V gene TRBV19 combines with J gene TRBJ2-5; perhaps TRBD1 as D (6 bases). With 1 base removed from V and 4 bases from J, the gap between germline ends came to 13 bases. The length of the CDR3 is 15 residues. Germline CDR1 is LNHDA and CDR2 is SQIVND (reference sequence). CDR3 DNA: TGTGCCAGTAGTATAGGGGGGCCGAGTCGAGAGACCCAGTACTTC. As protein: CASSIGGPSRETQYF.

The chain uses TRBV5-1 and TRBJ2-1; the D gene is possibly TRBD2 (7 bases). V was pared by 3 bases and J by 4 bases, with 17 bases between. CDR1 and CDR2 from the germline V gene are SGHRS and YFSETQ. CDR3 size: 16 residues. The CDR3 protein is CASSWGGDSYYNEQFF. DNA of the CDR3: TGCGCCAGCAGCTGGGGGGGCGATTCGTATTACAATGAGCAGTTCTTC. The whole variable domain, filled in from reference TRBV5-1 and TRBJ2-1, reads KAGVTQTPRYLIKTRGQQVTLSCSPISGHRSVSWYQQTPGQGLQFLFEYFSETQRNKGNFPGRFSGRQFSNSRSEMNVSTLELGDSALYLCASSWGGDSYYNEQFFGPGTRLTVL.

This chain uses TRBV6-2 or TRBV6-3 with TRBJ1-2, with 7 positions matching TRBD1. The CDR3 runs to 12 residues. Looked up from germline, CDR1 is MNHEY and CDR2 is SVGEGT. The V segment lost 5 bases and the J segment 6 bases; nucleotides outside the gene matches: 3. CDR3 coding DNA: TGTGCCAGCAGTCCCACAGGGGATGGCTACACCTTC. This sequence encodes CASSPTGDGYTF.

CDR3 nucleotides: TGCAGTGCTAGTCCCGGGACAGGGAGGGAAAAACTGTTTTTT. Protein: CSASPGTGREKLFF. This chain connects TRBV20-1 to TRBJ1-4, with TRBD1 identical over 9 bases. CDR1 DFQATT and CDR2 SNEGSKA come from the germline V gene (reference sequence). The CDR3 sequence is 14 residues long. The V and J ends lost 3 bases and 8 bases, in that order; junction bases with no gene match: 7.

The gene calls are TRBV4-3 and TRBJ1-2, with D unresolved. Germline V lookup: CDR1 LGHNA, CDR2 YSLEER. V was clipped by 2 bases and J by 3 bases, with 13 bases between them. CDR3 length: 15 residues. The CDR3 DNA reads TGCGCCAGCAGCCAAACCTCCGAGGGTGACTATGGCTACACCTTC. It specifies CASSQTSEGDYGYTF.

The rearrangement uses TRBV18 and TRBJ1-6; D remains ambiguous. Per germline, CDR1 KGHSH and CDR2 LQKENI. Trimming cost V 2 bases and J 8 bases, with 10 bases left between them. This CDR3 spans 14 amino acids. The DNA for the CDR3 is TGTGCCAGCTCACCATACTTAGTAGATTCACCCCTCCACTTT. Its protein product is CASSPYLVDSPLHF.

This chain links TRBV5-1 with TRBJ2-3; 9 nucleotides agree with TRBD2. The CDR3 has 14 residues. Germline V gene data show CDR1 as SGHRS and CDR2 as YFSETQ. J was trimmed by 4 bases and V by 3 bases; bases with no gene match: 3. CDR3 residues: CASSSGLASDTQYF. The CDR3 nucleotides are TGCGCCAGCAGCTCGGGACTAGCCTCAGATACGCAGTATTTT.

The J gene is TRBJ1-3, the V gene TRBV9, with TRBD1 identical over 7 bases. J was trimmed by 0 bases and V by 2 bases; bases with no gene match: 5. The germline V gene encodes CDR1 SGDLS and CDR2 YYNGEE. The CDR3 is 16 amino acids. The CDR3: CASSVAQGSSGNTIYF. CDR3 nucleotide sequence: TGTGCCAGCAGCGTGGCACAGGGGAGCTCTGGAAACACCATATATTTT.

V usage is TRBV7-9 and J usage is TRBJ1-2; TRBD1 might be the D (5 bases). This CDR3 is built from 15 residues. The V end was cut by 1 base, the J end by 4 bases, with 13 bases between. Looked up from germline, CDR1 is SEHNR and CDR2 is FQNEAQ (reference sequence). The CDR3 nucleotides read TGTGCCAGCAGCTTAGGACAGACCCCCAGCTATGGCTACACCTTC. It yields the protein CASSLGQTPSYGYTF.

V and J are TRBV14 and TRBJ2-2, with D perhaps TRBD2 (5 bases). Deletions cut 4 bases from V and 3 bases from J, with 27 bases between. The CDR3 contains 20 residues. Germline CDR1 reads SGHDN; CDR2 reads FVKESK. The CDR3: CASSRRKPGDRWRDTGELFF. CDR3 bases: TGTGCCAGCAGCCGACGTAAGCCAGGCGACCGGTGGCGGGACACCGGGGAGCTGTTTTTT.